Here is one TCR beta chain with its context. Its antigen is still unknown. This may be a read error: a much more frequent sequence differs by one nucleotide. These data originate in a study of T-cell reconstitution after alpha-beta-depleted transplantation in children. Study-level findings and limits: In patients about two months after transplant, alpha-beta T cells reportedly arose from several hundred expanded graft clones. Newly produced T cells mostly accounted for T-cell counts and diversity one year post-transplant.

Preparation of the TCRbeta library used unique molecular identifiers. TCRdb ran MiXCR on the PCR reads and lists one entry per CDR3 protein. The repertoire includes 350,000 to 500,000 distinct CDR3 sequences, over 40% of them detected once, and about 30% sits in the top ten. Germline-derived CDR1 and CDR2 are MNHEY and SMNVEV (reference sequence). The CDR3 runs 14 residues. Sequencing was performed on PBMCs, taken before TCRalphabeta/CD19-depleted stem cell transplant. The chain links TRBV27 to TRBJ2-5, with 8 positions matching TRBD2. The source of this sequence is a girl aged 2 to 10 with aplastic anemia, due to receive a stem cell transplant. CDR3 amino acids: CASRTSAWQGTQYF. Written as DNA, the CDR3 is TGTGCCAGCAGGACTAGCGCATGGCAAGGGACCCAGTACTTC.